These 13 T cell receptor beta chains came from one sample sequenced in a study of OX40 agonist ivuxolimab in advanced cancers. Measured with immunoSEQ multiplex PCR; TCRdb has only the in-frame clones, and not every one. The sample contains about 58,000 clones, about four fifths of which appear only once. This specimen consisted of CD4+ or CD8+ T cells sorted from blood, obtained in a trial of the OX40 agonist ivuxolimab. These receptors all come from an adult with an advanced solid tumor such as melanoma, head and neck, liver or kidney cancer.

The chain employs TRBV21-1 and TRBJ1-4. TRBV21-1 is described as a pseudogene. The length of the CDR3 is 12 residues. CDR3: CASSKHNEKLFF. CDR3 coding DNA: TGTGCCAGCAGCAAACACAATGAAAAACTGTTTTTT.

The chain recombines TRBV27 with TRBJ1-6; a weak D match, TRBD1 (5 bases). CDR1 and CDR2 from the germline V gene are MNHEY and SMNVEV (reference sequence). This CDR3 contains 16 residues. Trimming stripped 5 bases from V and 10 bases from J, with 21 bases between. CDR3 amino acids: CASSARGSKVGSPLHF. CDR3 sequence (DNA): TGTGCCAGCAGTGCAAGGGGTAGCAAGGTCGGATCACCCCTCCACTTT.

The count of this clone is one. The chain combines TRBV5-1 with TRBJ2-5, with TRBD1 identical over 9 bases. With 4 bases clipped from V and 5 bases from J, the junction kept 6 bases outside the gene matches. The CDR3 spans 14 residues. Germline V gene data show CDR1 as SGHRS and CDR2 as YFSETQ. CDR3 nucleotides: TGCGCCAGCAGCCGTGGACAGGGGTCGGAGACCCAGTACTTC. Its translation is CASSRGQGSETQYF. Drawing the rest from reference TRBV5-1 and TRBJ2-5, the complete variable domain is KAGVTQTPRYLIKTRGQQVTLSCSPISGHRSVSWYQQTPGQGLQFLFEYFSETQRNKGNFPGRFSGRQFSNSRSEMNVSTLELGDSALYLCASSRGQGSETQYFGPGTRLLVL.

This clone was counted only a few times. The V and J genes are TRBV7-2 and TRBJ2-3, with D unresolved. Germline V gene lookup returns CDR1 SGHTA and CDR2 FQGNSA. The CDR3 loop spans 12 amino acids. Trimming removed 5 bases at V and 4 bases at J, with 7 bases between. CDR3: CASSELSDTQYF. The CDR3 DNA follows: TGTGCCAGCAGCGAGCTGTCAGATACGCAGTATTTT.

J is TRBJ2-1 and V is TRBV7-9; D is perhaps TRBD1 or TRBD2 (5 bases each). The CDR3 loop spans 18 amino acids. Germline CDR1 is SEHNR and CDR2 is FQNEAQ (reference sequence). The ends were cut back, 5 bases at V and 1 base at J, with 21 bases in the middle. The CDR3 sequence: CASSPTGLLGKSYNEQFF. CDR3 DNA sequence: TGTGCCAGCAGCCCCACGGGGCTATTAGGGAAATCCTACAATGAGCAGTTCTTC.

J is TRBJ2-2 and V is TRBV7-3, with no clear D. The ends were cut back, 5 bases at V and 3 bases at J, with 13 bases in the middle. Germline-derived CDR1 and CDR2 are SGHTA and FQGTGA. The CDR3 runs 15 residues. In DNA form, the CDR3 reads TGTGCCAGCAGCCTAGTGTCCGGAGACACCGGGGAGCTGTTTTTT. As protein: CASSLVSGDTGELFF.

The V gene is TRBV5-1, the J gene TRBJ1-6, with TRBD1 matching 8 bases. V shed 5 bases, J shed 8 bases, and the junction held 12 bases outside the gene matches. Per the germline V gene, CDR1 is SGHRS and CDR2 is YFSETQ. This CDR3 has 16 residues. The CDR3 spells CASRDVRGPVDSPLHF. In DNA form, the CDR3 reads TGCGCCAGCAGAGATGTCAGGGGGCCGGTGGATTCACCCCTCCACTTT.

This clone ranks as medium-sized. V gene TRBV18 combines with J gene TRBJ1-5; D call uncertain. CDR1 and CDR2 (germline): KGHSH, LQKENI. There are 14 residues in the CDR3. Trimming took off 4 bases at V and 0 bases at J, with 7 bases between the two ends. The CDR3 spells CASSQGNSNQPQHF. CDR3 coding DNA: TGTGCCAGCTCACAGGGAAATAGCAATCAGCCCCAGCATTTT.

The chain couples TRBV7-9 to TRBJ2-3; D gene ambiguous. Looked up from germline, CDR1 is SEHNR and CDR2 is FQNEAQ (reference sequence). This CDR3 has 11 amino acids. V lost 4 bases to trimming and J lost 2 bases, with 1 base between them. The CDR3 loop reads CASSSTDTQYF. The CDR3 DNA sequence: TGTGCCAGCAGCTCCACAGATACGCAGTATTTT.

This clone was seen more than once but under ten times. Different DNA sequences within this sample yield the same CDR3. This chain links TRBV10-3 with TRBJ1-5; maybe TRBD1 (6 bases). The ends were cut back, 6 bases at V and 4 bases at J, with 10 bases in the middle. This CDR3 contains 13 residues. Per germline, CDR1 ENHRY and CDR2 SYGVKD. DNA for the CDR3: TGTGCCATCAGCGCAGGGGAGAATCAGCCCCAGCATTTT. As protein: CAISAGENQPQHF.

This chain links TRBV29-1 with TRBJ2-3, with 8 nucleotides matching TRBD2. Losses at the gene ends were 2 bases for V and 3 bases for J; bases not matched to a gene: 7. The CDR3 length is 15 residues. Germline CDR1 reads SQVTM; CDR2 reads ANQGSEA. The CDR3 nucleotides read TGCAGCGTTGAACCCCGCCGCGGGGGGACAGATACGCAGTATTTT. Protein product: CSVEPRRGGTDTQYF.

Only one count was recorded for this clone. This rearrangement joins TRBV11-2 to TRBJ2-5; 11 bases map to TRBD2. Per the germline V gene, CDR1 is SGHAT and CDR2 is FQNNGV. The V and J ends lost 1 base and 2 bases, in that order; junction bases with no gene match: 6. This CDR3 contains 17 residues. CDR3 sequence: CASSLGRASGGQETQYF. CDR3 sequence (DNA): TGTGCCAGCAGCTTAGGAAGGGCTAGCGGGGGGCAAGAGACCCAGTACTTC.

V gene TRBV7-8 combines with J gene TRBJ2-6, with D perhaps matching TRBD2 (5 bases). The CDR3 length is 16 residues. Trimming removed 0 bases at V and 1 base at J, with 7 bases between. Germline assignment: CDR1 SGHVS and CDR2 FQNEAQ. The CDR3 spells CASSLAGRSGANVLTF. CDR3 in DNA: TGTGCCAGCAGCTTAGCAGGGAGATCTGGGGCCAACGTCCTGACTTTC.